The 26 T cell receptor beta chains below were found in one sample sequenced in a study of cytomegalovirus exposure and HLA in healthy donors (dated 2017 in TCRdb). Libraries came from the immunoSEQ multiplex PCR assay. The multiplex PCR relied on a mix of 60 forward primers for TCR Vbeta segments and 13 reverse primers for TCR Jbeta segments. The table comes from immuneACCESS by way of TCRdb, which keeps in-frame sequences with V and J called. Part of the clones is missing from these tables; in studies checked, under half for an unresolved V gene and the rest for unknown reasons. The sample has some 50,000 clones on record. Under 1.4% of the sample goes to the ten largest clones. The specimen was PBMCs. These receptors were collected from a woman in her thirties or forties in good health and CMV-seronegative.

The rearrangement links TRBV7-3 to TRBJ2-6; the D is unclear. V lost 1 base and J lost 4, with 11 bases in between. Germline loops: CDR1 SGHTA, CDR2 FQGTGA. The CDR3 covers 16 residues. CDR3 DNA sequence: TGTGCCAGCAGCTTAAACAGCCCTGCCGGGGCCAACGTCCTGACTTTC. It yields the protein CASSLNSPAGANVLTF. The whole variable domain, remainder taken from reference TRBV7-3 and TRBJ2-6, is GAGVSQTPSNKVTEKGKYVELRCDPISGHTALYWYRQSLGQGPEFLIYFQGTGAADDSGLPNDRFFAVRPEGSVSTLKIQRTERGDSAVYLCASSLNSPAGANVLTFGAGSRLTVL.

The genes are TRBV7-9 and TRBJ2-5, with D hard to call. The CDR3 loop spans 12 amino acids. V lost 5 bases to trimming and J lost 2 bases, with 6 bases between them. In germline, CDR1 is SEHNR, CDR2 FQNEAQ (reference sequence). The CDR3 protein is CASSVRQETQYF. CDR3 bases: TGTGCCAGCAGCGTGAGACAAGAGACCCAGTACTTC.

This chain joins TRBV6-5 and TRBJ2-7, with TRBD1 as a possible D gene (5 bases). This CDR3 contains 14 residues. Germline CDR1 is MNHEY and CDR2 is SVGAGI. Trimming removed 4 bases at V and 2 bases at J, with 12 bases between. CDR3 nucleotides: TGTGCCAGCAGTTCTACGACAGAGGCCTACGAGCAGTACTTC. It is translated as CASSSTTEAYEQYF.

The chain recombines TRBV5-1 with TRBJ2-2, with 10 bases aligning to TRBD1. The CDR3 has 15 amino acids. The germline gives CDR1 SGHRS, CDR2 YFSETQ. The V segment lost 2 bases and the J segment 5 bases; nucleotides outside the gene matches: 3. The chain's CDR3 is CASSLGTGATGELFF. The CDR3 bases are TGCGCCAGCAGCTTAGGGACAGGGGCTACCGGGGAGCTGTTTTTT. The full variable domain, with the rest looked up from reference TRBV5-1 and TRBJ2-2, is KAGVTQTPRYLIKTRGQQVTLSCSPISGHRSVSWYQQTPGQGLQFLFEYFSETQRNKGNFPGRFSGRQFSNSRSEMNVSTLELGDSALYLCASSLGTGATGELFFGEGSRLTVL.

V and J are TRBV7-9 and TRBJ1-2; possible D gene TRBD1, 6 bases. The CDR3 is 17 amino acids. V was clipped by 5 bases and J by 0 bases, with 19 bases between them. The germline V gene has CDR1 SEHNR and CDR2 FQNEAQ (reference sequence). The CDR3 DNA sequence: TGTGCCAGCAGCCCGACGGGGGGGCTGGCCCCTAACTATGGCTACACCTTC. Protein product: CASSPTGGLAPNYGYTF.

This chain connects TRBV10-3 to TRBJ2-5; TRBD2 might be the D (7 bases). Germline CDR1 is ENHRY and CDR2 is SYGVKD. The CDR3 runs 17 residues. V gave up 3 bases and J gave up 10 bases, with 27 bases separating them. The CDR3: CAISDLGRDTLREGQYF. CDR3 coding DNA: TGTGCCATCAGTGACCTAGGCCGGGACACCCTCAGGGAGGGCCAGTACTTC.

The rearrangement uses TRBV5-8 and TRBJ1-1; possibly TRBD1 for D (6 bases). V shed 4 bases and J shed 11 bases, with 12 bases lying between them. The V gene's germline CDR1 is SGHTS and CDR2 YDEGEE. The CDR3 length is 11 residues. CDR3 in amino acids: CASSRDNGAFF. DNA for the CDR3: TGTGCCAGCAGCCGGGACAACGGGGCTTTCTTT.

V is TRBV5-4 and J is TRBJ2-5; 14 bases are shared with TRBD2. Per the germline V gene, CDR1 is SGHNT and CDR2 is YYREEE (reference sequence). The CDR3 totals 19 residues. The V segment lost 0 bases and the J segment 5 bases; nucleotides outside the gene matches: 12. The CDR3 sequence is CASSLGPGLAGVVGETQYF. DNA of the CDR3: TGTGCCAGCAGCTTGGGACCGGGACTAGCGGGAGTGGTAGGGGAGACCCAGTACTTC.

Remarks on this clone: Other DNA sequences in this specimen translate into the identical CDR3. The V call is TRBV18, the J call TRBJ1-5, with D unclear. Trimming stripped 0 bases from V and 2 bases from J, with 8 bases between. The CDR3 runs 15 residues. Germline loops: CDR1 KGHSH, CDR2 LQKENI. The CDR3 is CASSPPDQGNQPQHF. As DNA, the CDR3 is TGTGCCAGCTCACCACCGGATCAGGGCAATCAGCCCCAGCATTTT.

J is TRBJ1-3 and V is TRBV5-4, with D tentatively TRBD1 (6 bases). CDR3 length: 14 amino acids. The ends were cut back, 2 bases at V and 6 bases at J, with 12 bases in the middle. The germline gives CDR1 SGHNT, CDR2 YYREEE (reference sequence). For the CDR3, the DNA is TGTGCCAGCAGCTTCGCGGGGGGCCAAAACACCATATATTTT. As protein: CASSFAGGQNTIYF.

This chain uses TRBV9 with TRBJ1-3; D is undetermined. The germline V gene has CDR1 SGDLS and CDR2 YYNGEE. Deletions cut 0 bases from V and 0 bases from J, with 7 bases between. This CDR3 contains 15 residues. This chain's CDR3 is CASSVVGSSGNTIYF. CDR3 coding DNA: TGTGCCAGCAGCGTAGTCGGGTCCTCTGGAAACACCATATATTTT.

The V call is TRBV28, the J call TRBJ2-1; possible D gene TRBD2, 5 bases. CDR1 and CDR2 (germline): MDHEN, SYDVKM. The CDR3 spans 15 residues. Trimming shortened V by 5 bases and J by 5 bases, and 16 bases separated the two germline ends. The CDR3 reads CASSRVPGINNEQFF. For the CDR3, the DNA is TGTGCCAGCAGTCGAGTCCCGGGAATTAACAATGAGCAGTTCTTC. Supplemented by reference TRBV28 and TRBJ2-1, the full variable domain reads DVKVTQSSRYLVKRTGEKVFLECVQDMDHENMFWYRQDPGLGLRLIYFSYDVKMKEKGDIPEGYSVSREKKERFSLILESASTNQTSMYLCASSRVPGINNEQFFGPGTRLTVL.

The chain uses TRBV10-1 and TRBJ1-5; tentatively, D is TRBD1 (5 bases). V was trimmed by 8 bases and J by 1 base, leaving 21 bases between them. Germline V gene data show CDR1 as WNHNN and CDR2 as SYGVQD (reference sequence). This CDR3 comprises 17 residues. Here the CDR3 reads CASVGGDGNVSNQPQHF. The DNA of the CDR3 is TGCGCCAGCGTGGGGGGGGACGGAAACGTGAGCAATCAGCCCCAGCATTTT.

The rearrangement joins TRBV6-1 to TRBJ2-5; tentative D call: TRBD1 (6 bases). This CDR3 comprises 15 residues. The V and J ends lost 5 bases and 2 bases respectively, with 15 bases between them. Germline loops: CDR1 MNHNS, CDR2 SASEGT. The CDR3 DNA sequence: TGTGCCAGCAGTTTCTTAAGGGGGAAACAAGAGACCCAGTACTTC. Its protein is CASSFLRGKQETQYF.

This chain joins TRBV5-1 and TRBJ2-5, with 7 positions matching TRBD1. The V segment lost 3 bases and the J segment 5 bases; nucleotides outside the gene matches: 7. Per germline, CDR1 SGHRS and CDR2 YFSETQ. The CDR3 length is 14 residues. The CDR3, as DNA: TGCGCCAGCAGCTATCTACAGGGGCGGGAGACCCAGTACTTC. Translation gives CASSYLQGRETQYF.

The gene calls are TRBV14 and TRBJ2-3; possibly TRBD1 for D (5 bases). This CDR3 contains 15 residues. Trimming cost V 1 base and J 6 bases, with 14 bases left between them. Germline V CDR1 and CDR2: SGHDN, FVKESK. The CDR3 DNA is TGTGCCAGCAGCCAAGTGGGGCAGGGTCGGGATACGCAGTATTTT. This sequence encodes CASSQVGQGRDTQYF.

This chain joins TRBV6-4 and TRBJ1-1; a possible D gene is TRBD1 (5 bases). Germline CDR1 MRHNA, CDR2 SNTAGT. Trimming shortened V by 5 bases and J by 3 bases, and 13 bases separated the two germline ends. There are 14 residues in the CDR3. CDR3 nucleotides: TGTGCCAGCAGTCTAGCGGGAGGGGACACTGAAGCTTTCTTT. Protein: CASSLAGGDTEAFF.

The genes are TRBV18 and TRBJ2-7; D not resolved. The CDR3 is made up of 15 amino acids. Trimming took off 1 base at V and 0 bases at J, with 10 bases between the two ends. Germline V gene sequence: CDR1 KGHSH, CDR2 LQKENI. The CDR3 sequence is CASSPLQALSYEQYF. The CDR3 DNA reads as TGTGCCAGCTCACCACTCCAGGCGCTCTCCTACGAGCAGTACTTC.

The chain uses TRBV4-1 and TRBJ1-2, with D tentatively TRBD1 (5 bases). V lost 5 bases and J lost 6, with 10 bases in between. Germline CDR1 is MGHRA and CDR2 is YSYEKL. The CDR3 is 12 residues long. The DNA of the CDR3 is TGCGCCAGCAGCAACCTCAGGGATGGCTACACCTTC. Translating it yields CASSNLRDGYTF.

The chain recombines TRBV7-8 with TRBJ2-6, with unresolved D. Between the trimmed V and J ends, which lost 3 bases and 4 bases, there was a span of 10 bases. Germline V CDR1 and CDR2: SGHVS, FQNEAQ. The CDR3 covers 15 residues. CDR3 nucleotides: TGTGCCAGCAGCTTCGCAGGCTCCGGGGCCAACGTCCTGACTTTC. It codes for CASSFAGSGANVLTF.

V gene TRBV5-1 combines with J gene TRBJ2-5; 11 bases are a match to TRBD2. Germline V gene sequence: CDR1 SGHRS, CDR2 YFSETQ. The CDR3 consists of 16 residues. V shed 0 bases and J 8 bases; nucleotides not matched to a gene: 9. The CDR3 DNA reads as TGCGCCAGCAGCTTGGCAACTAGCGGGGGCCGTGACACCCAGTACTTC. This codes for CASSLATSGGRDTQYF.

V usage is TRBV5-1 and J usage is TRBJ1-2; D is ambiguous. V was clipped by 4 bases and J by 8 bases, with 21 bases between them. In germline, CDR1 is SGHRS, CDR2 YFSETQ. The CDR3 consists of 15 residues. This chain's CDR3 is CASSIETGTTNGYTF. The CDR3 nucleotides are TGCGCCAGCAGCATCGAAACCGGCACGACTAACGGCTACACCTTC.

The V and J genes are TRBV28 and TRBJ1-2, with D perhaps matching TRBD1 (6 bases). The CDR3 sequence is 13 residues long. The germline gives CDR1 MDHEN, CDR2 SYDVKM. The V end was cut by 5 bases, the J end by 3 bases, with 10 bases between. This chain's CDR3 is CASSGGQHYGYTF. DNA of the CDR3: TGTGCCAGCAGTGGGGGACAACACTATGGCTACACCTTC.

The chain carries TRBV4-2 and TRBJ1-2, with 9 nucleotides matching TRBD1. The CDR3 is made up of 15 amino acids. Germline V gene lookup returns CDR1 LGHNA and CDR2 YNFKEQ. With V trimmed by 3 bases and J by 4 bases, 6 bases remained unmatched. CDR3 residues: CASSQMDRGGYGYTF. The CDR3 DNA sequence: TGTGCCAGCAGCCAGATGGACAGGGGAGGCTATGGCTACACCTTC.

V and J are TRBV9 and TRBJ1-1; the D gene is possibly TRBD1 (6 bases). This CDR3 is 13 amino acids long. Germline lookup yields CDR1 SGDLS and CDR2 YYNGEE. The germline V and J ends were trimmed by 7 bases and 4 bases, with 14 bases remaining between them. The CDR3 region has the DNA TGTGCCAGCGCGACAGGAGCAGGCACTGAAGCTTTCTTT. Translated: CASATGAGTEAFF. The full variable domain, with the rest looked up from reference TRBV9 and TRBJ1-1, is DSGVTQTPKHLITATGQRVTLRCSPRSGDLSVYWYQQSLDQGLQFLIQYYNGEERAKGNILERFSAQQFPDLHSELNLSSLELGDSALYFCASATGAGTEAFFGQGTRLTVV.

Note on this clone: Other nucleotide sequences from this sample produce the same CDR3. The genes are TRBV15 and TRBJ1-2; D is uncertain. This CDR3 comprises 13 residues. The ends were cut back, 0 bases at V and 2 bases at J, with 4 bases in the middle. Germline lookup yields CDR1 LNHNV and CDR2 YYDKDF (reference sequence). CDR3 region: CATSRDINYGYTF. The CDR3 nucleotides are TGTGCCACCAGCAGAGATATCAACTATGGCTACACCTTC.